This T cell receptor (beta chain) appears in the sequencing data of a study of blood T cell repertoires in COVID-19. The assay was immunoSEQ multiplex PCR, and TCRdb's table has in-frame clones only and misses some. The data hold roughly 350,000 clones, with around 91% observed a single time. Germline CDR1 SGHNT, CDR2 YENEEA. V dropped 9 bases and J dropped 3 bases, with 16 bases sitting between them. The length of the CDR3 is 14 residues. The sequence was obtained from a woman between 18 and 29 years old who had recovered from COVID-19. The rearrangement uses TRBV11-3 and TRBJ2-3, with D perhaps matching TRBD2 (6 bases). Sample: peripheral blood. CDR3 protein: CASRDSLWTDTQYF. CDR3 DNA: TGTGCCAGTCGGGACTCGCTTTGGACAGATACGCAGTATTTT.